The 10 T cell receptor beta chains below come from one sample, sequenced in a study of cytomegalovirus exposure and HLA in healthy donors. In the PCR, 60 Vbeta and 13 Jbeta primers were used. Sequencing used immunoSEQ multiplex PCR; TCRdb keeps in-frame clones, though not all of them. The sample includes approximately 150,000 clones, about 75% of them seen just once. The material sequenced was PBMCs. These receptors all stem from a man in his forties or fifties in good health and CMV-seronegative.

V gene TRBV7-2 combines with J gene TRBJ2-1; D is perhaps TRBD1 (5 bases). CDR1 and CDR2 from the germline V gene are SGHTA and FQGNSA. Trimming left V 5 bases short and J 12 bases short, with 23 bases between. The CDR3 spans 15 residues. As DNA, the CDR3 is TGTGCCAGCAGCCTAACGGGTTCAGGGATGTATGGGCAGTTCTTC. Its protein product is CASSLTGSGMYGQFF.

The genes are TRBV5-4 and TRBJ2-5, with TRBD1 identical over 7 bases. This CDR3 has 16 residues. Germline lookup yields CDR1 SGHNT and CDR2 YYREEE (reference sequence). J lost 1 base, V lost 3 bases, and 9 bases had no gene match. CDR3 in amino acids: CASSSWAGGSQETQYF. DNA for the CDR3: TGTGCCAGCAGCTCGTGGGCAGGGGGTTCCCAAGAGACCCAGTACTTC.

CDR3 amino acids: CASSPLDTTDTQYF. CDR3 coding DNA: TGTGCCAGCTCACCGTTGGACACCACAGATACGCAGTATTTT. The J gene is TRBJ2-3, the V gene TRBV18; possibly TRBD1 for D (5 bases). The CDR3 totals 14 residues. The V and J ends lost 3 bases and 2 bases respectively, with 9 bases between them. Germline CDR1 and CDR2: KGHSH and LQKENI. Full variable domain (outside the CDR3, taken from reference TRBV18 and TRBJ2-3): NAGVMQNPRHLVRRRGQEARLRCSPMKGHSHVYWYRQLPEEGLKFMVYLQKENIIDESGMPKERFSAEFPKEGPSILRIQQVVRGDSAAYFCASSPLDTTDTQYFGPGTRLTVL.

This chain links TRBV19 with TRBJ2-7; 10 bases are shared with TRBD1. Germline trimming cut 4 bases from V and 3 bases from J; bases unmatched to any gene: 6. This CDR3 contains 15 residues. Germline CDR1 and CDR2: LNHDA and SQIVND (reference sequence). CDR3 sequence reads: CASSTHWTGGYEQYF. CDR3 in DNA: TGTGCCAGTAGTACCCATTGGACAGGGGGCTACGAGCAGTACTTC.

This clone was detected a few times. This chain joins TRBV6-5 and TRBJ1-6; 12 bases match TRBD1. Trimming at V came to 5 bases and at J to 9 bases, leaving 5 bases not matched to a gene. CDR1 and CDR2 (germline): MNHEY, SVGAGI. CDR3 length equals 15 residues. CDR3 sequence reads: CASSRDRGLSSPLHF. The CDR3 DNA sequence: TGTGCCAGCAGTCGGGACAGGGGGCTGAGTTCACCCCTCCACTTT.

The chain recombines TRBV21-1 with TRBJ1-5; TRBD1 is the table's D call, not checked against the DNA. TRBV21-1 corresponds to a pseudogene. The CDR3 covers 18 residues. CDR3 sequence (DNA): TGTGCCAATCCTGCAGCCGATTACAGGGCGGCGAGCAATCAGCCCCAGCATTTT. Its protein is CANPAADYRAASNQPQHF.

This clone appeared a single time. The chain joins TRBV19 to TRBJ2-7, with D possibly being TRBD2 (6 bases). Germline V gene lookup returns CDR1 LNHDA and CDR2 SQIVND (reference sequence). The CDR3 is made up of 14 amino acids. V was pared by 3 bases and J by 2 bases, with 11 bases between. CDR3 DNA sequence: TGTGCCAGTAGTATCATGGGGGGAGCCTACGAGCAGTACTTC. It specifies CASSIMGGAYEQYF. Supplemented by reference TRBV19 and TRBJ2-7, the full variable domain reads DGGITQSPKYLFRKEGQNVTLSCEQNLNHDAMYWYRQDPGQGLRLIYYSQIVNDFQKGDIAEGYSVSREKKESFPLTVTSAQKNPTAFYLCASSIMGGAYEQYFGPGTRLTVT.

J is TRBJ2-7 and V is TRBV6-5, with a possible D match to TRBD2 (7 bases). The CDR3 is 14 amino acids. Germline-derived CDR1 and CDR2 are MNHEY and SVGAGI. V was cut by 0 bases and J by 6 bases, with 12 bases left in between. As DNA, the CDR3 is TGTGCCAGCAGTTACTCGGGGGGGCAGGGCGAGCAGTACTTC. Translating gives CASSYSGGQGEQYF.

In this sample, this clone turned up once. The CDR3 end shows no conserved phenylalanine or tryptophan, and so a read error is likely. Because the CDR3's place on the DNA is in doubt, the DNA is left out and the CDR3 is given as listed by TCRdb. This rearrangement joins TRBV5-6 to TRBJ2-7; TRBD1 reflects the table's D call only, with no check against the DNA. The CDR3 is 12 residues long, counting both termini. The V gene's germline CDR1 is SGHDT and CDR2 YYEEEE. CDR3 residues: CASSLNRAFMDL.

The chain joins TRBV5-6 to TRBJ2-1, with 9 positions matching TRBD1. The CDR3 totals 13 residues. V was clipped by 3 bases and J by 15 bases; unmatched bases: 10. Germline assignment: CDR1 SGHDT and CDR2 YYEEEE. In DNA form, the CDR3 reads TGTGCCAGCAGCTCACTTGGACAGGGGATACCGTTCTTC. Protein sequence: CASSSLGQGIPFF. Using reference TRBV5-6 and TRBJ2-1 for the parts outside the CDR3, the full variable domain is DAGVTQSPTHLIKTRGQQVTLRCSPKSGHDTVSWYQQALGQGPQFIFQYYEEEERQRGNFPDRFSGHQFPNYSSELNVNALLLGDSALYLCASSSLGQGIPFFGPGTRLTVL.